This is a list of T cell receptor beta chains from one sample in a study of T cells in tumors after PD-1 blockade. Clones were read by immunoSEQ multiplex PCR, and TCRdb kept only the in-frame ones, dropping some. The profile shows 13,000 to 15,000 clones, 55% to 75% of them singletons. The sequencing used tumor tissue, collected after anti-PD-1 treatment. These receptors were obtained from a human donor with cutaneous squamous cell carcinoma. CDR3s include the opening cysteine and the closing phenylalanine or tryptophan. The D gene is left open where the match is weak. For some rows the clone size is stated as once, few or many, or as a class when expanded; others skip it.

CASSYGSRALREQYF TGTGCCAGCAGTTACGGGTCCAGGGCCCTTAGGGAGCAGTACTTC TRBJ2-7 few NA TRBV6-5 15
CASGEDWGEQYF TGTGCTAGTGGTGAGGACTGGGGCGAGCAGTACTTC TRBJ2-7 NA NA TRBV12-5 12
CAISERGNTEAFF TGTGCCATCAGTGAAAGGGGTAACACTGAAGCTTTCTTT TRBJ1-1 few NA TRBV10-3 13
CASRPGQETQYF TGCGCCAGCCGACCGGGTCAAGAGACCCAGTACTTC TRBJ2-5 NA NA TRBV5-1 12
CASSATRAGYEQFF TGTGCCAGCAGCGCTACCCGGGCGGGTTATGAGCAGTTCTTC TRBJ2-1 few NA TRBV9 14
CASSLEGGVPYGYTF TGTGCCAGCAGCTTAGAAGGGGGCGTCCCCTATGGCTACACCTTC TRBJ1-2 few TRBD1 TRBV7-6 15
CASSSGGDGSPLHF TGCGCCAGCAGCTCAGGGGGGGACGGGTCACCCCTCCACTTT TRBJ1-6 NA TRBD1 TRBV5-1 14
CASSGDTMGYGYTF TGCGCCAGCAGCGGGGACACCATGGGCTATGGCTACACCTTC TRBJ1-2 medium-sized NA TRBV5-1 14
CASRRTEGSHEQFF TGTGCCAGCAGAAGGACGGAGGGATCGCATGAGCAGTTCTTC TRBJ2-1 NA NA TRBV2 14
CATSRQGFDSPLHF TGTGCCACCAGTAGACAGGGGTTTGATTCACCCCTCCACTTT TRBJ1-6 NA TRBD1 TRBV24-1 14
CASSTLTGGTRYGYTF TGTGCCAGCAGCACACTAACAGGAGGAACCAGATATGGCTACACCTTC TRBJ1-2 NA NA TRBV7-2 16
CASSPTSGGPSYNEQFF TGTGCCAGCAGCCCGACTAGCGGGGGGCCCTCCTACAATGAGCAGTTCTTC TRBJ2-1 NA TRBD2 TRBV5-6 17
CASSYGATGTQYF TGTGCCAGCAGTTACGGAGCCACAGGTACGCAGTATTTT TRBJ2-3 NA NA TRBV6-2/TRBV6-3 13
CASSLTGLAGGIDTQYF TGTGCCAGCAGCCTCACCGGACTAGCGGGGGGGATTGATACGCAGTATTTT TRBJ2-3 NA TRBD2 TRBV7-2 17
CASSLKRSPNYGYTF TGTGCCAGCAGCTTAAAGAGGAGCCCGAACTATGGCTACACCTTC TRBJ1-2 NA NA TRBV11-2 15
CASSPGTATYEQYF TGTGCCAGCAGCCCCGGGACAGCAACCTACGAGCAGTACTTC TRBJ2-7 NA TRBD1 TRBV9 14
CAISWDKFVYGYTF TGTGCCATCAGTTGGGACAAGTTTGTCTATGGCTACACCTTC TRBJ1-2 NA NA TRBV10-3 14
CASSPDRGLYEQYF TGCGCCAGCAGCCCGGACAGGGGGCTCTACGAGCAGTACTTC TRBJ2-7 NA TRBD1 TRBV5-1 14
CASSQVDWGSSTDTQYF TGTGCCAGCAGCCAAGTTGACTGGGGTTCTAGCACAGATACGCAGTATTTT TRBJ2-3 NA NA TRBV14 17
CASSRDRQETQYF TGTGCCAGCAGCCGGGACCGGCAAGAGACCCAGTACTTC TRBJ2-5 NA NA TRBV7-2 13
CASSEGGTALFEQYF TGTGCCAGCAGTGAAGGCGGGACAGCTCTTTTCGAGCAGTACTTC TRBJ2-7 NA NA TRBV2 15
CASSLAGVSSYNEQFF TGTGCCAGCAGCTTAGCTGGGGTGAGCTCCTACAATGAGCAGTTCTTC TRBJ2-1 NA NA TRBV7-9 16
CASSAQDAGRGFGYTF TGTGCCAGCAGCGCTCAGGACGCAGGGAGGGGGTTTGGCTACACCTTC TRBJ1-2 once NA TRBV9 16
CASSSSDQPQHF TGTGCCAGTAGTAGTTCCGATCAGCCCCAGCATTTT TRBJ1-5 NA NA TRBV19 12
CASSQGNRNQPQHF TGTGCCAGCAGCCAAGGGAACCGCAATCAGCCCCAGCATTTT TRBJ1-5 NA NA TRBV3-1/TRBV3-2 14
CASSSVQGGEQYF TGTGCCAGCAGCTCCGTACAGGGGGGCGAGCAGTACTTC TRBJ2-7 NA TRBD1 TRBV5-4 13
CASSSQGAAGNTIYF TGTGCCAGCAGCTCGCAGGGGGCAGCTGGAAACACCATATATTTT TRBJ1-3 NA TRBD1 TRBV11-2 15
CASSGRDRQAFF TGTGCCAGCAGTGGCCGGGACAGGCAAGCTTTCTTT TRBJ1-1 NA TRBD1 TRBV2 12
CASSLFPLLPGANVLTF TGTGCCAGCAGCTTATTCCCCTTACTTCCTGGGGCCAACGTCCTGACTTTC TRBJ2-6 few NA TRBV11-3 17
CASSLGDSSSYEQYF TGTGCCAGCAGTTTGGGGGACAGTTCATCCTACGAGCAGTACTTC TRBJ2-7 NA TRBD1 TRBV28 15
CASSQSFGPYEQYF TGCGCCAGCAGCCAGTCGTTCGGCCCCTACGAGCAGTACTTC TRBJ2-7 NA NA TRBV4-3 14
CATSSADEQFF TGTGCCACCAGTAGTGCGGATGAGCAGTTCTTC TRBJ2-1 NA NA TRBV24-1 11
CASSYYGGGGTEAFF TGTGCCAGCAGTTACTATGGGGGAGGCGGCACTGAAGCTTTCTTT TRBJ1-1 NA NA TRBV6-5 15
CASSHTSGGSGELFF TGTGCCAGCAGCCACACTAGCGGAGGTTCTGGGGAGCTGTTTTTT TRBJ2-2 NA TRBD2 TRBV3-1/TRBV3-2 15
CASSFTSGSYEQYF TGTGCCAGCAGCTTTACTAGCGGGAGCTACGAGCAGTACTTC TRBJ2-7 large TRBD2 TRBV9 14
CASSLQASNQPQHF TGTGCCAGCAGCTTGCAAGCTAGCAATCAGCCCCAGCATTTT TRBJ1-5 few NA TRBV5-5 14
CASSPPNSGNTGELFF TGTGCCAGCAGCCCCCCAAATAGCGGGAACACCGGGGAGCTGTTTTTT TRBJ2-2 NA NA TRBV9 16
CASSFLAEEETQYF TGTGCCAGCAGTTTTCTAGCGGAGGAAGAGACCCAGTACTTC TRBJ2-5 NA TRBD2 TRBV27 14